These 14 T cell receptor beta chains share one sample of origin, sequenced in a study of blood T cell repertoires in COVID-19. TCRdb keeps only in-frame clones here, not all; method: immunoSEQ multiplex PCR. The data hold approximately 160,000 clones, with roughly 88% observed a single time. What was sequenced was peripheral blood. The receptor set was obtained from a woman of 80 years or more with active or convalescent COVID-19.

The gene calls are TRBV20-1 and TRBJ1-2; D not certain. CDR3 length: 11 amino acids. Germline V gene sequence: CDR1 DFQATT, CDR2 SNEGSKA (reference sequence). Deletions cut 1 base from V and 4 bases from J, with 4 bases between. CDR3 protein: CSARAIYGYTF. The CDR3 DNA follows: TGCAGTGCTAGAGCCATCTATGGCTACACCTTC.

The rearrangement joins TRBV24-1 to TRBJ2-5; 8 bases are a match to TRBD2. CDR1 KGHDR and CDR2 SFDVKD come from the germline V gene. The CDR3 totals 16 residues. The J segment lost 1 base and the V segment lost 4 bases, leaving 7 bases of the junction unmatched. The CDR3 sequence: CATSDPSRGGQETQYF. DNA for the CDR3: TGTGCCACCAGTGACCCCTCCCGGGGGGGCCAAGAGACCCAGTACTTC.

The gene calls are TRBV7-9 and TRBJ1-4; a weak D match, TRBD1 (5 bases). The germline gives CDR1 SEHNR, CDR2 FQNEAQ (reference sequence). This CDR3 has 13 residues. Trimming removed 5 bases from V and 3 bases from J, with 7 bases in between. CDR3 region: CASSRGSNEKLFF. DNA of the CDR3: TGTGCCAGCAGCCGGGGGTCTAATGAAAAACTGTTTTTT.

This chain joins TRBV6-2 or TRBV6-3 and TRBJ2-7; no clear D. Germline values: CDR1 MNHEY, CDR2 SVGEGT. V was clipped by 4 bases and J by 0 bases, with 10 bases between them. This CDR3 region has 14 residues. The CDR3 region has the DNA TGTGCCAGCAGTTCCCCCGGGTCCTCCTACGAGCAGTACTTC. Encoded protein: CASSSPGSSYEQYF.

V and J are TRBV5-4 and TRBJ1-2; the match to TRBD1 covers 10 bases. Trimming took 6 bases from V and 4 from J; bases not matched to a gene: 24. The germline V gene encodes CDR1 SGHNT and CDR2 YYREEE (reference sequence). The CDR3 sequence is 20 residues long. The DNA of the CDR3 is TGTGCCAGCACATCCTATTGGGAGGGACAGGGGATTTCCAGAAGCTATGGCTACACCTTC. Its translation is CASTSYWEGQGISRSYGYTF.

This clone appeared a single time. The chain joins TRBV28 to TRBJ1-1; TRBD1 matches at 12 bases. This CDR3 is 18 amino acids long. V lost 8 bases and J lost 1; bases outside the gene matches: 14. CDR1 is MDHEN, CDR2 SYDVKM, per germline. The CDR3 sequence is CASGTGGGKVTRNTEAFF. CDR3 DNA: TGTGCCAGCGGGACAGGGGGCGGAAAGGTAACTAGGAACACTGAAGCTTTCTTT.

This clone was seen a handful of times. The chain employs TRBV10-3 and TRBJ2-4; possible D gene TRBD1, 5 bases. Looked up from germline, CDR1 is ENHRY and CDR2 is SYGVKD. CDR3 length: 17 residues. V dropped 0 bases and J dropped 0 bases, with 12 bases sitting between them. The CDR3: CAISESGQYLAKNIQYF. DNA of the CDR3: TGTGCCATCAGTGAGTCGGGGCAGTATTTAGCCAAAAACATTCAGTACTTC.

The rearrangement uses TRBV19 and TRBJ1-4; 7 bases match TRBD1. V trimming: 3 bases; J trimming: 4 bases; junction bases outside the gene matches: 5. CDR1 and CDR2 (germline): LNHDA, SQIVND (reference sequence). The CDR3 contains 15 residues. CDR3 protein: CASSIPGTVNEKLFF. CDR3 bases: TGTGCCAGTAGTATTCCCGGGACAGTTAATGAAAAACTGTTTTTT.

This clone was observed a few times. The rearrangement links TRBV5-1 to TRBJ2-3, with 9 positions matching TRBD2. The J segment lost 0 bases and the V segment lost 0 bases, leaving 8 bases of the junction unmatched. This CDR3 is 18 amino acids long. The germline V gene encodes CDR1 SGHRS and CDR2 YFSETQ. The CDR3 nucleotides read TGCGCCAGCAGCTTGGAAGCGGGGGGTTCCCCTAGCACAGATACGCAGTATTTT. This encodes CASSLEAGGSPSTDTQYF.

CDR3 in amino acids: CASSSKGGATEAFF. CDR3 DNA sequence: TGTGCCAGCAGCTCAAAGGGGGGGGCCACTGAAGCTTTCTTT. This chain uses TRBV13 with TRBJ1-1; possibly TRBD1 for D (6 bases). Trimming took 4 bases from V and 4 from J, leaving 13 bases between them. There are 14 residues in the CDR3. Germline CDR1 is PRHDT and CDR2 is FYEKMQ (reference sequence).

The gene calls are TRBV6-5 and TRBJ1-6; no firm D call. The CDR3 spans 14 residues. V gave up 4 bases and J gave up 6 bases, with 10 bases separating them. The V gene's germline CDR1 is MNHEY and CDR2 SVGAGI. CDR3 region: CASSFDGVNSPLHF. The CDR3 DNA is TGTGCCAGCAGTTTCGACGGAGTTAATTCACCCCTCCACTTT.

V is TRBV6-6 and J is TRBJ1-1, with 7 bases identical to TRBD1. CDR3 length equals 14 residues. Germline CDR1 and CDR2: MNHNY and SVGAGI (reference sequence). The junction had 6 bases not matched to a gene; V was cut back by 7 bases and J by 1 base. DNA for the CDR3: TGTGCCAGCAATCAAAGACAGGGGAACACTGAAGCTTTCTTT. Amino acids: CASNQRQGNTEAFF.

The chain combines TRBV7-2 with TRBJ1-2, with D possibly matching TRBD1 (6 bases). Germline loops: CDR1 SGHTA, CDR2 FQGNSA. The CDR3 extends over 15 amino acids. V was cut by 4 bases and J by 2 bases, with 14 bases left in between. The CDR3: CASSSYRDSNYGYTF. In DNA form, the CDR3 reads TGTGCCAGCAGCTCTTACAGGGATAGCAACTATGGCTACACCTTC.

The V and J genes are TRBV5-6 and TRBJ2-5, with D perhaps matching TRBD1 (6 bases). There are 16 residues in the CDR3. Trimming removed 1 base from V and 2 bases from J, with 15 bases in between. From germline, CDR1 is SGHDT and CDR2 YYEEEE. As DNA, the CDR3 is TGTGCCAGCAGCTTGAGGACAGCTCAACTACAAGAGACCCAGTACTTC. This sequence encodes CASSLRTAQLQETQYF.